This T cell receptor (beta chain) is drawn from a study of control samples from healthy donors and cancer patients. Libraries were prepared by immunoSEQ multiplex PCR; TCRdb keeps only in-frame clonotypes and omits some of them. Of about 76,000 clones in the sample, 89% were seen once. This clone was found once. V was pared by 4 bases and J by 6 bases, with 12 bases between. From germline, CDR1 is SNHLY and CDR2 FYNNEI. The CDR3 is made up of 13 amino acids. Sample: PBMCs. V usage is TRBV2 and J usage is TRBJ1-1; D is ambiguous. This sequence was found in a woman aged 45-59 years with colorectal cancer. CDR3: CASSARGGPEAFF. CDR3 bases: TGTGCCAGCAGTGCGCGTGGAGGCCCTGAAGCTTTCTTT.